The clone carrying this T cell receptor (beta chain) was seen more than once but under ten times. The target antigen is unknown. The data originate from a study of T cell repertoires in cytomegalovirus infection. Per germline, CDR1 MNHNS and CDR2 SASEGT. Trimming removed 4 bases from V and 6 bases from J, with 12 bases in between. The CDR3 sequence is 14 residues long. One entry per CDR3 protein, called by TCRdb with MiXCR from the reads. Of approximately 910,000 distinct CDR3 sequences detected, roughly 30% appear once; the ten largest clones hold roughly 13%. The chain uses TRBV6-1 and TRBJ2-2; D remains ambiguous. The material was cultured CD8+ T cells from PBMCs, obtained from culture after CMV antigen stimulation. This clonotype was obtained from a human donor in good health (CMV status not recorded). Some clones in this sample may be carry-over from other donors' samples. The CDR3 reads CASSGAPRPGELFF. In DNA, the CDR3 is TGTGCCAGCAGTGGAGCTCCTAGGCCCGGGGAGCTGTTTTTT.